The 22 T cell receptor beta chains in this list originate from one sample, sequenced in a study of blood T cell repertoires in COVID-19. Some clones are missing from TCRdb's copy, which holds only in-frame ones; the method was immunoSEQ multiplex PCR. This sample carries some 490,000 clones, approximately 85% of them seen once, and the ten largest clones take more than 3%. Sequencing was performed on peripheral blood. All receptors derive from a human donor in a cohort sampled during active COVID-19.

This rearrangement joins TRBV19 to TRBJ1-1; D perhaps matches TRBD1 (5 bases). Germline V gives CDR1 LNHDA, CDR2 SQIVND (reference sequence). V shed 10 bases and J shed 0 bases, with 12 bases lying between them. This CDR3 has 13 amino acids. CDR3 in amino acids: CATRRGLNTEAFF. The CDR3 region has the DNA TGTGCCACCAGAAGGGGATTGAACACTGAAGCTTTCTTT.

The chain is built from TRBV9 and TRBJ1-6; 12 nucleotides match TRBD1. V lost 3 bases, J lost 8 bases, and 15 bases stayed unmatched. The germline gives CDR1 SGDLS, CDR2 YYNGEE. The CDR3 loop spans 19 amino acids. CDR3 in DNA: TGTGCCAGCAGCGCCCAGCCCCCCGGGACAGGGGGCACGTATTCACCCCTCCACTTT. This encodes CASSAQPPGTGGTYSPLHF.

The V call is TRBV15, the J call TRBJ2-4; D is perhaps TRBD1 (6 bases). Trimming stripped 0 bases from V and 3 bases from J, with 18 bases between. In germline, CDR1 is LNHNV, CDR2 YYDKDF (reference sequence). The CDR3 has 18 residues. In nucleotides, the CDR3 is TGTGCCACCAGCAGAGAGGGTTTTGGCAGGGGAGACAAAAACATTCAGTACTTC. It translates to CATSREGFGRGDKNIQYF.

The gene calls are TRBV7-2 and TRBJ1-1; TRBD1 agrees at 9 bases. The CDR3 totals 15 residues. With V trimmed by 3 bases and J by 4 bases, 6 bases remained unmatched. Germline-derived CDR1 and CDR2 are SGHTA and FQGNSA. CDR3 amino acids: CASSFYRGRVTEAFF. In nucleotides, the CDR3 is TGTGCCAGCAGCTTTTACAGGGGGCGGGTCACTGAAGCTTTCTTT.

On this clone itself: Other DNA sequences within the sample encode an identical CDR3. V is TRBV3-1 (or the pseudogene TRBV3-2) and J is TRBJ1-1; 8 bases agree with TRBD1. V lost 3 bases to trimming and J lost 2 bases; unmatched junction nucleotides: 2. Germline V gene data show CDR1 as LGHDT and CDR2 as YNNKEL (reference sequence). The CDR3 sequence is 14 residues long. The CDR3 sequence is CASSQGTGNTEAFF. CDR3 DNA: TGTGCCAGCAGCCAGGGGACAGGTAACACTGAAGCTTTCTTT.

This clone has just a few counts. One end of the junction varies from germline; a read error may be responsible. The rearrangement uses TRBV19 and TRBJ2-1; tentatively, D is TRBD2 (5 bases). Germline lookup yields CDR1 LNHDA and CDR2 SQIVND (reference sequence). The CDR3 consists of 15 residues. CDR3 DNA: TGTGCAAGTAAAGATGGGAGTCGGACCTACAATGAGCAGTTCTTC. Translation: CASKDGSRTYNEQFF.

In its sample, this clone was seen a few times. The chain joins TRBV9 to TRBJ1-2; D is uncertain. Looked up from germline, CDR1 is SGDLS and CDR2 is YYNGEE. CDR3 length: 15 residues. Trimming removed 1 base from V and 2 bases from J, with 12 bases in between. CDR3 DNA sequence: TGTGCCAGCAGCGTATCGGAGGGAGGCAACTATGGCTACACCTTC. Its protein is CASSVSEGGNYGYTF.

The chain joins TRBV2 to TRBJ1-5; D ambiguous. The germline V gene has CDR1 SNHLY and CDR2 FYNNEI. The CDR3 contains 14 residues. V was shortened by 2 bases and J by 6 bases, with 11 bases between the two germline ends. CDR3 amino acids: CASSESLRAQPQHF. The CDR3 DNA sequence: TGTGCCAGCAGTGAATCGTTGAGGGCTCAGCCCCAGCATTTT. The full variable domain, with the rest looked up from reference TRBV2 and TRBJ1-5, is EPEVTQTPSHQVTQMGQEVILRCVPISNHLYFYWYRQILGQKVEFLVSFYNNEISEKSEIFDDQFSVERPDGSNFTLKIRSTKLEDSAMYFCASSESLRAQPQHFGDGTRLSIL.

The V gene is TRBV12-1, the J gene TRBJ1-6. TRBV12-1 is a pseudogene segment. This CDR3 region has 17 residues. CDR3 amino acids: CASSRCHGEGGNSPLHF. The CDR3, as DNA: TGTGCCAGCAGCCGTTGCCACGGGGAGGGAGGGAATTCACCCCTCCACTTT.

This clone was observed a few times. Other DNA sequences in this sample translate to the same CDR3. The J gene is TRBJ2-7, the V gene TRBV2; TRBD1 matches 8 bases. This CDR3 has 13 residues. Germline loops: CDR1 SNHLY, CDR2 FYNNEI. Losses at the gene ends were 5 bases for V and 4 bases for J; bases not matched to a gene: 4. In DNA, the CDR3 is TGTGCCAGCAGTCCAGGGACAGGATACGAGCAGTACTTC. It is translated as CASSPGTGYEQYF.

This clone was recorded once. V gene TRBV30 combines with J gene TRBJ2-7, with 9 bases aligning to TRBD1. This CDR3 comprises 13 residues. Germline assignment: CDR1 GTSNPN and CDR2 SVGIG (reference sequence). V shed 3 bases, J shed 2 bases, and the junction held 2 bases outside the gene matches. The CDR3 reads CAWRDRGTYEQYF. CDR3 in DNA: TGTGCCTGGAGGGACAGGGGAACCTACGAGCAGTACTTC.

This clone was recorded once. The rearrangement links TRBV5-1 to TRBJ2-2; 11 positions match TRBD1. Trimming took 6 bases from V and 0 from J; bases not matched to a gene: 7. CDR3 length: 17 amino acids. Germline values: CDR1 SGHRS, CDR2 YFSETQ. The CDR3 sequence: CASNGQGARANTGELFF. CDR3 sequence (DNA): TGCGCCAGCAACGGACAGGGGGCCAGAGCGAACACCGGGGAGCTGTTTTTT.

The V gene is TRBV15, the J gene TRBJ1-5, with 8 bases aligning to TRBD1. V was pared by 5 bases and J by 4 bases, with 7 bases of the junction left unmatched. CDR1 and CDR2 from the germline V gene are LNHNV and YYDKDF (reference sequence). The CDR3 spans 15 residues. The CDR3 sequence is CATSYDRGENQPQHF. The CDR3 DNA is TGTGCCACCAGCTACGACAGGGGCGAGAATCAGCCCCAGCATTTT. Variable domain in full (rest from reference TRBV15 and TRBJ1-5): DAMVIQNPRYQVTQFGKPVTLSCSQTLNHNVMYWYQQKSSQAPKLLFHYYDKDFNNEADTPDNFQSRRPNTSFCFLDIRSPGLGDTAMYLCATSYDRGENQPQHFGDGTRLSIL.

This sequence joins TRBV4-3 and TRBJ2-1; D gene uncertain. The CDR3 is made up of 13 amino acids. The germline V and J ends were trimmed by 4 bases and 5 bases, with 9 bases remaining between them. Germline CDR1 LGHNA, CDR2 YSLEER. CDR3 sequence reads: CASSLQQDNEQFF. CDR3 coding DNA: TGCGCCAGCAGCCTCCAGCAGGACAATGAGCAGTTCTTC.

This chain connects TRBV7-2 to TRBJ2-7; no clear D. V shed 5 bases and J shed 3 bases, with 14 bases lying between them. Per the germline V gene, CDR1 is SGHTA and CDR2 is FQGNSA. The CDR3 has 14 amino acids. The CDR3 protein is CASSPDFSIYEQYF. CDR3 nucleotide sequence: TGTGCCAGCAGCCCCGACTTCTCCATCTACGAGCAGTACTTC. The whole variable domain, filled in from reference TRBV7-2 and TRBJ2-7, reads GAGVSQSPSNKVTEKGKDVELRCDPISGHTALYWYRQSLGQGLEFLIYFQGNSAPDKSGLPSDRFSAERTGGSVSTLTIQRTQQEDSAVYLCASSPDFSIYEQYFGPGTRLTVT.

There are a few counts of this clone. The J gene is TRBJ1-1, the V gene TRBV5-4, with TRBD1 matching 8 bases. The junction had 7 bases not matched to a gene; V was cut back by 4 bases and J by 5 bases. CDR1 is SGHNT and CDR2 is YYREEE in the germline V gene (reference sequence). This CDR3 has 14 amino acids. The CDR3 bases are TGTGCCAGCAGCAGGGACAGGTTTAGAACTGAAGCTTTCTTT. This sequence encodes CASSRDRFRTEAFF. Full variable domain (missing parts from reference TRBV5-4 and TRBJ1-1): ETGVTQSPTHLIKTRGQQVTLRCSSQSGHNTVSWYQQALGQGPQFIFQYYREEENGRGNFPPRFSGLQFPNYSSELNVNALELDDSALYLCASSRDRFRTEAFFGQGTRLTVV.

The table lists this clone with a few counts. The V gene is TRBV3-1 (or the pseudogene TRBV3-2), the J gene TRBJ2-2; 8 positions match TRBD2. CDR3 length: 18 residues. CDR1 and CDR2 from the germline V gene are LGHDT and YNNKEL (reference sequence). The V segment lost 1 base and the J segment 7 bases; nucleotides outside the gene matches: 14. CDR3 coding DNA: TGTGCCAGCAGCCAAGCTTCCGGGGTAGCGGGACGGAGCGGGGAGCTGTTTTTT. It is translated as CASSQASGVAGRSGELFF.

The J gene is TRBJ1-5, the V gene TRBV19; weak D call: TRBD1 (5 bases). The CDR3 consists of 17 residues. V lost 7 bases to trimming and J lost 0 bases, with 19 bases between them. Germline CDR1 and CDR2: LNHDA and SQIVND (reference sequence). The DNA for the CDR3 is TGTGCCAGTAACCAGGGCAGTTATACCTTTAGCAATCAGCCCCAGCATTTT. It translates to CASNQGSYTFSNQPQHF.

The chain employs TRBV5-6 and TRBJ2-3, with TRBD1 identical over 8 bases. This CDR3 has 16 residues. The V gene end was trimmed by 1 base and the J gene end by 2 bases; junction bases not matched to a gene: 6. The germline CDR1 and CDR2 sequences are SGHDT and YYEEEE. This chain's CDR3 is CASSLRTGSDTDTQYF. In nucleotides, the CDR3 is TGTGCCAGCAGCTTGCGGACAGGGAGTGACACAGATACGCAGTATTTT. The full variable domain, rest sourced from reference TRBV5-6 and TRBJ2-3, is DAGVTQSPTHLIKTRGQQVTLRCSPKSGHDTVSWYQQALGQGPQFIFQYYEEEERQRGNFPDRFSGHQFPNYSSELNVNALLLGDSALYLCASSLRTGSDTDTQYFGPGTRLTVL.

The J gene is TRBJ2-5, the V gene TRBV5-1; 8 bases are a match to TRBD2. The CDR3 runs 15 residues. The V segment lost 4 bases and the J segment 5 bases; nucleotides outside the gene matches: 10. From germline, CDR1 is SGHRS and CDR2 YFSETQ. CDR3 sequence reads: CASSGPGTRVETQYF. The CDR3 DNA sequence: TGCGCCAGCAGCGGTCCCGGGACTAGAGTCGAGACCCAGTACTTC.

This chain joins TRBV6-6 and TRBJ1-2; D not resolved. The CDR3 spans 14 residues. The germline V gene has CDR1 MNHNY and CDR2 SVGAGI (reference sequence). Trimming took off 7 bases at V and 4 bases at J, with 16 bases between the two ends. The CDR3 DNA follows: TGTGCCAGCAATCCCCGAGGTGCTGTCTATGGCTACACCTTC. Translation: CASNPRGAVYGYTF.

This clone was counted once. CDR3 loop: CASSLQDRLLSGNTIYF. CDR3 coding DNA: TGTGCCAGCAGCCTCCAGGACAGGCTTCTCTCTGGAAACACCATATATTTT. The chain couples TRBV11-2 to TRBJ1-3, with 7 bases aligning to TRBD1. Looked up from germline, CDR1 is SGHAT and CDR2 is FQNNGV. V shed 5 bases and J 0 bases; nucleotides not matched to a gene: 10. The CDR3 covers 17 residues.